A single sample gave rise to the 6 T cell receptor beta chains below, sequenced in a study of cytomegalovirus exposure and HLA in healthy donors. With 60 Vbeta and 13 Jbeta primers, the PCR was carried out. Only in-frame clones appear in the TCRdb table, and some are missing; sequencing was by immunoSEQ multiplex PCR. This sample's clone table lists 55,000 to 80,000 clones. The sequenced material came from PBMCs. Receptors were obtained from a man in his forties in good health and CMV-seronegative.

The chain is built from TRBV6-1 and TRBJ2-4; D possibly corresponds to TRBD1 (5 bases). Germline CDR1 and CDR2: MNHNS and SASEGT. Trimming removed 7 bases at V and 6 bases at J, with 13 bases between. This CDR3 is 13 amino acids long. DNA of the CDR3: TGTGCCAGCAATCAGGGCGCCCCAAACATTCAGTACTTC. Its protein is CASNQGAPNIQYF.

The DNA for the CDR3 is TGCGCCAGCAGATCCGGGACAGAAAGAGCAGAGACCCAGTACTTC. Its protein product is CASRSGTERAETQYF. The chain is built from TRBV5-1 and TRBJ2-5, with TRBD1 matching 7 bases. J lost 4 bases, V lost 5 bases, and 11 bases had no gene match. The CDR3 contains 15 residues. The germline V gene has CDR1 SGHRS and CDR2 YFSETQ.

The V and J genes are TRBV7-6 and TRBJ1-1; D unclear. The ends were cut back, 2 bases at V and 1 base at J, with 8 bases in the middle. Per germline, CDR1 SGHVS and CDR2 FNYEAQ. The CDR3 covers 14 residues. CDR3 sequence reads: CASSLFEKNTEAFF. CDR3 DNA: TGTGCCAGCAGCTTATTTGAGAAGAACACTGAAGCTTTCTTT.

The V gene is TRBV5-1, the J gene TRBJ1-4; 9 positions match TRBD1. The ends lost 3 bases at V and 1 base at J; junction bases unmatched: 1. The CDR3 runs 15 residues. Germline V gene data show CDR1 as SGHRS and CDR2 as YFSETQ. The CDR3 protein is CASSSTGGTNEKLFF. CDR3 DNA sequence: TGCGCCAGCAGCTCGACAGGGGGAACTAATGAAAAACTGTTTTTT.

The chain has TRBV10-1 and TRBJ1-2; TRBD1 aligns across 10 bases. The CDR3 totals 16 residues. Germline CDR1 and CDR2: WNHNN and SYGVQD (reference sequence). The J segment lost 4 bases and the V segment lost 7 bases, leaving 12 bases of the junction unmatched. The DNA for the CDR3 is TGCGCCAGCATTACCGGGACAGGGGCATCGTCCTATGGCTACACCTTC. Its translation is CASITGTGASSYGYTF.

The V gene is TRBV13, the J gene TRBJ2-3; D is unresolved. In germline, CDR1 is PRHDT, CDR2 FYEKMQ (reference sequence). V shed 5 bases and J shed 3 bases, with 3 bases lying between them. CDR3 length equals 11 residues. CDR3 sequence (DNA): TGTGCCAGCAGCACTACAGATACGCAGTATTTT. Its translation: CASSTTDTQYF.